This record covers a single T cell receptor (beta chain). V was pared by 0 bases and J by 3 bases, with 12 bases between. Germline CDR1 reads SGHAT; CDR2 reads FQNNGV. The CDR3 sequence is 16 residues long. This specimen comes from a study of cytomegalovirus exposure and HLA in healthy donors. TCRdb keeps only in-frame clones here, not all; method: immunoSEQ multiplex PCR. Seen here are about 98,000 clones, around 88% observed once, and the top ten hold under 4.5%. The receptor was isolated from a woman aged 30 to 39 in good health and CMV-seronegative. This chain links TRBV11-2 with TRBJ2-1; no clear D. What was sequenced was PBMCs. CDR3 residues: CASSLEAWPGYNEQFF. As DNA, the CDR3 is TGTGCCAGCAGCTTAGAGGCCTGGCCGGGCTACAATGAGCAGTTCTTC.